The rows below give T cell receptor beta chains drawn from one sample of a study of blood T cell repertoires in COVID-19. Here immunoSEQ multiplex PCR was the method, and the copy in TCRdb shows in-frame clones only, minus some. The data hold 200,000 to 250,000 clones, with about 86% observed a single time. Sequencing was done on a sample of peripheral blood. The receptors derive from a man aged 18 to 30 with active or convalescent COVID-19. Both conserved end residues are part of each CDR3. The D gene is left open where the match is weak. For some rows the clone size is stated as once, few or many, or as a class when expanded; others skip it.

j_call d_call clone_size v_call cdr3_aa cdr3_nt
TRBJ1-1 TRBD1 - TRBV6-5 CASSYDRGHWGAEAFF TGTGCCAGCAGTTACGACAGGGGGCATTGGGGAGCTGAAGCTTTCTTT
TRBJ1-6 - - TRBV11-2 CASSLGGALGSPLHF TGTGCCAGCAGCTTAGGTGGGGCCTTGGGGTCACCCCTCCACTTT
TRBJ1-2 - - TRBV14 CASSPLRDYGYTF TGTGCCAGCAGCCCCCTGCGGGATTATGGCTACACCTTC
TRBJ1-5 - - TRBV19 CASGFSNQPQHF TGTGCCAGCGGGTTTAGCAATCAGCCCCAGCATTTT
TRBJ1-1 - few TRBV19 CASSIAGLIPEAFF TGTGCCAGTAGTATCGCAGGGTTGATACCTGAAGCTTTCTTT
TRBJ2-1 - - TRBV30 CAWIKPGGELNEQFF TGTGCCTGGATAAAACCGGGTGGAGAGTTGAATGAGCAGTTCTTC
TRBJ2-3 - - TRBV28 CASRPGLGTDTQYF TGTGCCAGCAGACCGGGGTTGGGGACAGATACGCAGTATTTT
TRBJ1-1 - - TRBV19 CASSTGVPYTEAFF TGTGCCAGTAGTACAGGGGTCCCCTACACTGAAGCTTTCTTT
TRBJ2-2 TRBD2 - TRBV11-2 CASSFPASGTGELFF TGTGCCAGCAGCTTCCCGGCTAGCGGCACCGGGGAGCTGTTTTTT
TRBJ1-1 - - TRBV12-3/TRBV12-4 CASNPQANTEAFF TGTGCCAGCAACCCACAGGCGAACACTGAAGCTTTCTTT
TRBJ2-7 - - TRBV5-1 CASSLSGWIENYEQYF TGCGCCAGCAGCTTGTCGGGTTGGATTGAAAACTACGAGCAGTACTTC
TRBJ1-1 - - TRBV13 CASSSYMGAGAMGTEAFF TGTGCCAGCAGCTCCTATATGGGGGCGGGGGCAATGGGCACTGAAGCTTTCTTT
TRBJ2-7 TRBD2 - TRBV6-5 CASRTDGLVAQYF TGTGCCAGCAGGACCGACGGACTAGTGGCGCAGTACTTC
TRBJ2-2 - - TRBV27 CASSLFRTGELFF TGTGCCAGCAGTTTATTTCGCACCGGGGAGCTGTTTTTT
TRBJ2-1 - - TRBV5-4 CASSLDSHNEQFF TGTGCCAGCAGCTTGGACAGTCACAATGAGCAGTTCTTC
TRBJ2-7 TRBD2 - TRBV15 CATSRRLAGVGEQYF TGTGCCACCAGCAGACGACTAGCGGGAGTTGGGGAGCAGTACTTC
TRBJ2-1 TRBD2 - TRBV4-2 CASSQDWELAGLNAQFF TGTGCCAGCAGCCAAGATTGGGAACTAGCGGGATTGAATGCGCAGTTCTTC
TRBJ1-1 - - TRBV25-1 CASSRGLTEAFF TGTGCCAGCAGCAGAGGGCTCACTGAAGCTTTCTTT
TRBJ2-7 - - TRBV5-8 CASSLLGGTSYEQYF TGTGCCAGCAGTTTACTGGGGGGAACCTCCTACGAGCAGTACTTC
TRBJ2-1 - - TRBV9 CASSVDLRASSYNEQFF TGTGCCAGCAGCGTAGATCTCAGGGCAAGCTCCTACAATGAGCAGTTCTTC
TRBJ2-1 - - TRBV29-1 CSVKMERGEQFF TGCAGCGTGAAAATGGAACGAGGTGAGCAGTTCTTC
TRBJ2-6 TRBD1 - TRBV28 CASSFDRARSGANVLTF TGTGCCAGCAGTTTTGACAGGGCCCGCTCTGGGGCCAACGTCCTGACTTTC
TRBJ1-1 - - TRBV9 CASSVAGTEAFF TGTGCCAGCAGCGTGGCCGGGACAGAAGCTTTCTTT
TRBJ1-1 TRBD1 - TRBV15 CATSRDKRTQGATEAFF TGTGCCACCAGCAGAGATAAAAGGACCCAGGGGGCGACTGAAGCTTTCTTT
TRBJ1-2 - - TRBV25-1 CASSDLGTTGYYGYTF TGTGCCAGCAGTGACTTGGGGACGACAGGATACTATGGCTACACCTTC
TRBJ1-1 - - TRBV6-6 CASMRAPDPPPEAFF TGTGCCAGCATGAGGGCCCCGGACCCACCCCCTGAAGCTTTCTTT
TRBJ2-1 - - TRBV9 CASSVGSSEAYNEQFF TGTGCCAGCAGCGTAGGTAGCAGTGAGGCCTACAATGAGCAGTTCTTC
TRBJ2-5 - - TRBV3-1/TRBV3-2 CASNDIGRRRTQETQYF TGTGCCAGCAACGACATAGGACGGCGACGGACACAAGAGACCCAGTACTTC
TRBJ1-6 TRBD1 - TRBV7-9 CASSLGSGQGYSPLHF TGTGCCAGCAGCCTGGGTTCGGGACAGGGTTATTCACCCCTCCACTTT
TRBJ2-5 TRBD1 - TRBV5-4 CASSQPGQGGTQYF TGTGCCAGCAGCCAACCGGGACAGGGTGGGACCCAGTACTTC
TRBJ1-4 TRBD1 - TRBV9 CASSVGTGLINEKLFF TGTGCCAGCAGCGTAGGGACAGGGTTGATTAATGAAAAACTGTTTTTT
TRBJ2-2 TRBD1 - TRBV9 CASSPRTGGTTGELFF TGTGCCAGCAGCCCAAGAACAGGGGGAACCACCGGGGAGCTGTTTTTT
TRBJ2-3 - - TRBV5-1 CASTRDIHSSTDTQYF TGCGCCAGCACCCGGGACATACATTCTTCAACGGATACGCAGTATTTT
TRBJ1-6 - - TRBV9 CASSAGGRGNSPLHF TGTGCCAGCAGCGCGGGGGGACGGGGGAATTCACCCCTCCACTTT
TRBJ2-1 TRBD2 - TRBV23-1 CASSQSMWASGRAGNEQFF TGCGCCAGCAGTCAATCAATGTGGGCTAGCGGGAGGGCCGGAAATGAGCAGTTCTTC
TRBJ1-1 TRBD1 - TRBV4-1 CASSQGDRANTEAFF TGCGCCAGCAGCCAAGGGGACAGGGCCAACACTGAAGCTTTCTTT
TRBJ1-1 TRBD1 - TRBV27 CASSQPQGAGGTEAFF TGTGCCAGCAGTCAACCGCAGGGGGCTGGAGGCACTGAAGCTTTCTTT
TRBJ1-1 TRBD1 - TRBV7-6 CASSLAGQSTEAFF TGTGCCAGCAGCTTAGCGGGACAGAGCACTGAAGCTTTCTTT
TRBJ1-1 - - TRBV2 CASRLARTVTEAFF TGTGCCAGCCGATTAGCCCGGACAGTTACTGAAGCTTTCTTT
TRBJ1-1 - - TRBV6-6 CASSNGQNTEAFF TGTGCCAGCAGCAACGGACAGAACACTGAAGCTTTCTTT
TRBJ2-5 TRBD1 - TRBV2 CASRKDRGRETQYF TGTGCCAGCAGAAAAGACAGGGGCCGGGAGACCCAGTACTTC
TRBJ2-1 TRBD2 - TRBV7-8 CASSPPGTSGYNEQFF TGTGCCAGCAGCCCGCCCGGGACTAGCGGTTACAATGAGCAGTTCTTC
TRBJ1-1 TRBD1 - TRBV6-6 CASSLTGQGNTEAFF TGTGCCAGCAGTTTAACGGGACAGGGGAACACTGAAGCTTTCTTT
TRBJ2-1 TRBD1 - TRBV15 CATSRDRDNEQFF TGTGCCACCAGCAGGGACAGGGACAATGAGCAGTTCTTC
TRBJ1-4 TRBD1 - TRBV11-2 CASSLDPGQLNEKLFF TGTGCCAGCAGCTTAGATCCGGGACAGCTTAATGAAAAACTGTTTTTT
TRBJ2-2 TRBD2 - TRBV6-6 CASSLGLAGGVGELFF TGTGCCAGCAGCCTGGGACTAGCGGGAGGGGTCGGGGAGCTGTTTTTT
TRBJ1-2 - - TRBV20-1 CSAADGYTF TGCAGTGCCGCAGATGGCTACACCTTC
TRBJ2-7 - once TRBV11-2 CASSLDLSGEQYF TGTGCCAGCAGCTTAGATTTAAGCGGCGAGCAGTACTTC
TRBJ1-4 TRBD1 - TRBV4-2 CASRPGTGSRGYEKLFF TGTGCCAGCAGGCCCGGGACAGGGAGTCGGGGTTACGAAAAACTGTTTTTT
TRBJ1-1 - - TRBV4-2 CASSQEFGLNTEAFF TGTGCCAGCAGCCAAGAGTTCGGGTTGAACACTGAAGCTTTCTTT
TRBJ1-1 - - TRBV7-8 CASSHELGNTEAFF TGTGCCAGCAGCCATGAGCTCGGGAACACTGAAGCTTTCTTT